Following are 16 T cell receptor beta chains from one sample sequenced in a study of early T cells in non-severe SARS-CoV-2 infection. Each CDR3 protein gets one entry after TCRdb re-called the 5' RACE reads with MiXCR. In the table there are around 26,000 distinct CDR3 sequences, around 4.8% of which are singletons. The sample was whole blood. Receptors were obtained from an adult who was a healthcare worker with PCR-confirmed SARS-CoV-2 infection or an uninfected control (not recorded which).

This clonotype came up many times. This rearrangement joins TRBV9 to TRBJ2-3; weak D call: TRBD2 (6 bases). The germline gives CDR1 SGDLS, CDR2 YYNGEE. Trimming cost V 3 bases and J 2 bases, with 16 bases left between them. This CDR3 is 16 amino acids long. In DNA form, the CDR3 reads TGTGCCAGCAGCGCGCTACCGGGAGATTTCACAGATACGCAGTATTTT. It yields the protein CASSALPGDFTDTQYF.

This clonotype has at least ten counts. This sequence joins TRBV20-1 and TRBJ2-3; D uncertain. This CDR3 has 14 residues. The V and J ends lost 0 bases and 8 bases respectively, with 15 bases between them. The germline V gene has CDR1 DFQATT and CDR2 SNEGSKA (reference sequence). The CDR3 spells CSARDRASAGTQYF. CDR3 in DNA: TGCAGTGCTAGAGATCGGGCCTCCGCTGGTACGCAGTATTTT.

This clonotype was observed many times. The genes are TRBV4-1 and TRBJ2-1; 12 nucleotides agree with TRBD1. Germline trimming cut 1 base from V and 8 bases from J; bases unmatched to any gene: 9. CDR3 length: 17 amino acids. CDR1 is MGHRA, CDR2 YSYEKL, per germline. CDR3 sequence reads: CASSQVYAGQGADEQFF. The CDR3 coding sequence is TGCGCCAGCAGCCAAGTTTATGCGGGACAGGGGGCAGATGAGCAGTTCTTC.

Regarding this clonotype: Just one base apart from a much larger clone, this may be a read error. The CDR3 sequence is CSVRTGWNTEAFF. CDR3 bases: TGCAGCGTTAGGACAGGGTGGAACACTGAAGCTTTCTTT. The V call is TRBV29-1, the J call TRBJ1-1; TRBD1 agrees at 8 bases. V lost 5 bases, J lost 1 base, and 3 bases stayed unmatched. CDR1 and CDR2 from the germline V gene are SQVTM and ANQGSEA. The CDR3 totals 13 residues.

In its sample, this clonotype was seen a few times. This chain links TRBV7-8 with TRBJ1-1, with 8 bases fitting TRBD1. Germline V gene lookup returns CDR1 SGHVS and CDR2 FQNEAQ. J lost 0 bases, V lost 8 bases, and 2 bases had no gene match. CDR3 length equals 13 residues. The CDR3 coding sequence is TGTGCCAGCGGGGACAGGTTGAACACTGAAGCTTTCTTT. This translates into CASGDRLNTEAFF.

This clonotype appeared many times. The J gene is TRBJ1-6, the V gene TRBV12-3 or TRBV12-4; D might be TRBD1 (5 bases). The CDR3 is 14 residues long. Trimming took off 6 bases at V and 5 bases at J, with 11 bases between the two ends. CDR3 nucleotide sequence: TGTGCCAGCAGACCATCCAGGGATAATTCACCCCTCCACTTT. Protein product: CASRPSRDNSPLHF.

The sample holds many counts of this clonotype. The CDR3 here is CASSLENRGKAFF. CDR3 in DNA: TGTGCCAGCAGCTTGGAAAATCGGGGAAAAGCTTTCTTT. The chain employs TRBV5-6 and TRBJ1-1; D is ambiguous. Trimming cost V 0 bases and J 9 bases, with 12 bases left between them. Germline assignment: CDR1 SGHDT and CDR2 YYEEEE. CDR3 length: 13 residues.

This clonotype was counted ten times or more. The V and J genes are TRBV5-6 and TRBJ1-2, with TRBD1 identical over 7 bases. CDR3 length equals 16 residues. The germline CDR1 and CDR2 sequences are SGHDT and YYEEEE. V was clipped by 0 bases and J by 0 bases; unmatched bases: 5. In DNA form, the CDR3 reads TGTGCCAGCAGCTTGGGGGACAGCTATTCTAACTATGGCTACACCTTC. Protein product: CASSLGDSYSNYGYTF.

The V gene is TRBV5-1, the J gene TRBJ1-1, with D maybe TRBD1 (6 bases). CDR1 and CDR2 from the germline V gene are SGHRS and YFSETQ. This CDR3 has 15 residues. Trimming took off 4 bases at V and 6 bases at J, with 19 bases between the two ends. Here the CDR3 reads CASSATQGGSAEAFF. The CDR3 region has the DNA TGCGCCAGCAGCGCCACACAGGGAGGCTCGGCTGAAGCTTTCTTT.

This clonotype was seen only a few times. J is TRBJ2-3 and V is TRBV29-1; D not certain. V was pared by 4 bases and J by 6 bases, with 17 bases between. CDR3 length: 14 residues. The V gene's germline CDR1 is SQVTM and CDR2 ANQGSEA. The CDR3 DNA sequence: TGCAGCGTTGGCCCAGCCGTCCGTTGGGATACGCAGTATTTT. Translation: CSVGPAVRWDTQYF.

This clonotype was recorded at least ten times. The chain is built from TRBV11-2 and TRBJ1-2; 7 nucleotides align to TRBD1. CDR3 length: 15 amino acids. The ends lost 2 bases at V and 0 bases at J; junction bases unmatched: 3. Germline V gives CDR1 SGHAT, CDR2 FQNNGV. The CDR3 is CASSLSGQANYGYTF. As DNA, the CDR3 is TGTGCCAGCAGCTTAAGCGGACAGGCTAACTATGGCTACACCTTC.

Ten or more counts support this clonotype. The V gene is TRBV5-1, the J gene TRBJ1-5, with D unclear. This CDR3 has 14 amino acids. Trimming cost V 4 bases and J 0 bases, with 8 bases left between them. Germline V gives CDR1 SGHRS, CDR2 YFSETQ. CDR3 region: CASSEGYSNQPQHF. Here the CDR3 DNA reads TGCGCCAGCAGCGAGGGTTATAGCAATCAGCCCCAGCATTTT.

A few counts support this clonotype. V usage is TRBV7-9 and J usage is TRBJ2-1; 7 bases are shared with TRBD1. The germline V gene encodes CDR1 SEHNR and CDR2 FQNEAQ (reference sequence). Trimming cost V 5 bases and J 6 bases; bases outside gene matches: 1. The CDR3 spans 12 residues. The CDR3 region is CASSRQGNEQFF. Written as DNA, the CDR3 is TGTGCCAGCAGCCGACAGGGCAATGAGCAGTTCTTC.

This clonotype has ten or more counts. The rearrangement joins TRBV3-1 to TRBJ1-1; D unresolved. V was cut by 2 bases and J by 5 bases, with 6 bases left in between. The CDR3 is 12 amino acids. Germline CDR1 is LGHDT and CDR2 is YNNKEL (reference sequence). This CDR3 reads CASSQRGTEAFF. The DNA for the CDR3 is TGTGCCAGCAGCCAACGGGGAACTGAAGCTTTCTTT.

The table lists this clonotype with many counts. The chain uses TRBV2 and TRBJ2-7; TRBD1 matches 8 bases. The CDR3 loop spans 14 amino acids. Trimming took 6 bases from V and 0 from J; bases not matched to a gene: 4. CDR1 and CDR2 from the germline V gene are SNHLY and FYNNEI. CDR3 in DNA: TGTGCCAGCAGCACGGGACAGGTCTCCTACGAGCAGTACTTC. This codes for CASSTGQVSYEQYF.

This clonotype occurred many times. The chain is built from TRBV6-5 and TRBJ1-3; D unclear. Trimming left V 2 bases short and J 4 bases short, with 9 bases between. Germline lookup yields CDR1 MNHEY and CDR2 SVGAGI. The CDR3 extends over 14 amino acids. CDR3 DNA: TGTGCCAGCAGTTACACCTTAATCGGAAACACCATATATTTT. Its translation is CASSYTLIGNTIYF.